What follows are 23 T cell receptor beta chains derived from one specimen sequenced in a study of OX40 agonist ivuxolimab in advanced cancers. TCRdb's copy holds only in-frame clones and misses some; the assay was immunoSEQ multiplex PCR. The sample includes about 55,000 clones, more than 70% of them seen just once. The sample was CD4+ or CD8+ T cells sorted from blood, taken in a trial of the OX40 agonist ivuxolimab. Receptors were obtained from an adult with an advanced solid tumor such as melanoma, head and neck, liver or kidney cancer.

The J gene is TRBJ1-1, the V gene TRBV9, with 7 bases identical to TRBD1. The germline V gene has CDR1 SGDLS and CDR2 YYNGEE. Trimming removed 4 bases from V and 1 base from J; junction bases left unmatched: 13. The CDR3 spans 17 residues. CDR3 bases: TGTGCCAGCAGCCCGAGGACAGGTTCAATTGGGAACACTGAAGCTTTCTTT. Its protein is CASSPRTGSIGNTEAFF.

This chain uses TRBV28 with TRBJ1-2, with 11 bases identical to TRBD1. The CDR3 runs to 16 residues. Trimming at V came to 6 bases and at J to 5 bases, leaving 11 bases not matched to a gene. Germline CDR1 is MDHEN and CDR2 is SYDVKM. Here the CDR3 reads CASRWGTGGADYGYTF. The DNA for the CDR3 is TGTGCCAGCAGGTGGGGGACAGGGGGAGCGGATTATGGCTACACCTTC.

The J gene is TRBJ1-5, the V gene TRBV15; no definite D call. Germline V gene data show CDR1 as LNHNV and CDR2 as YYDKDF (reference sequence). This CDR3 is built from 12 residues. V lost 4 bases, J lost 5 bases, and 6 bases lay in between. The CDR3 region has the DNA TGTGCCACCAGCACCCCAGATCAGCCCCAGCATTTT. Translation gives CATSTPDQPQHF. Full variable domain (rest looked up from reference TRBV15 and TRBJ1-5): DAMVIQNPRYQVTQFGKPVTLSCSQTLNHNVMYWYQQKSSQAPKLLFHYYDKDFNNEADTPDNFQSRRPNTSFCFLDIRSPGLGDTAMYLCATSTPDQPQHFGDGTRLSIL.

The CDR3 protein is CASRGMRNTEAFF. Written as DNA, the CDR3 is TGTGCCAGCAGAGGGATGAGGAACACTGAAGCTTTCTTT. The chain employs TRBV27 and TRBJ1-1, with D unclear. Looked up from germline, CDR1 is MNHEY and CDR2 is SMNVEV (reference sequence). This CDR3 contains 13 residues. V dropped 6 bases and J dropped 1 base, with 9 bases sitting between them.

The chain recombines TRBV6-5 with TRBJ1-4; D gene unclear. Germline V CDR1 and CDR2: MNHEY, SVGAGI. This CDR3 region has 14 residues. Deletions cut 2 bases from V and 8 bases from J, with 12 bases between. This CDR3 is CASSYGGVGEKLFF. The CDR3 DNA follows: TGTGCCAGCAGTTACGGCGGGGTTGGGGAAAAACTGTTTTTT.

This sequence joins TRBV9 and TRBJ2-2; D gene ambiguous. Deletions cut 0 bases from V and 8 bases from J, with 5 bases between. The CDR3 runs 12 residues. The germline V gene has CDR1 SGDLS and CDR2 YYNGEE. The CDR3 DNA is TGTGCCAGCAGCGTAGTTGTAGGGGAGCTGTTTTTT. Translating it yields CASSVVVGELFF.

The chain has TRBV7-9 and TRBJ2-3, with 8 nucleotides matching TRBD2. After removal of 5 bases from V and 3 bases from J, the junction contained 13 bases not matched to a gene. The CDR3 sequence is 17 residues long. Per the germline V gene, CDR1 is SEHNR and CDR2 is FQNEAQ (reference sequence). The CDR3 reads CASSRRGGGGLTDTQYF. The CDR3 bases are TGTGCCAGCAGCCGACGGGGGGGAGGTGGTTTGACAGATACGCAGTATTTT.

The chain recombines TRBV28 with TRBJ2-3; no clear D gene. Germline V gene data show CDR1 as MDHEN and CDR2 as SYDVKM. CDR3 length equals 12 residues. V lost 6 bases and J 3 bases, leaving 7 bases between the germline ends. CDR3 amino acids: CASSFTTDTQYF. The CDR3 DNA sequence: TGTGCCAGCAGCTTTACAACAGATACGCAGTATTTT.

The J gene is TRBJ1-2, the V gene TRBV7-8; D remains unclear. CDR3 length: 12 residues. Per the germline V gene, CDR1 is SGHVS and CDR2 is FQNEAQ. Trimming shortened V by 1 base and J by 6 bases, and 6 bases separated the two germline ends. The CDR3 reads CASSLVGDGYTF. As DNA, the CDR3 is TGTGCCAGCAGCTTAGTCGGGGATGGCTACACCTTC.

The chain combines TRBV30 with TRBJ1-2; 7 bases align to TRBD1. Unmatched junction bases numbered 7, after V lost 1 base and J lost 8 bases. Germline V CDR1 and CDR2: GTSNPN, SVGIG (reference sequence). This CDR3 spans 13 amino acids. CDR3 in DNA: TGTGCCTGGAGTGACAGGGGCCCCCTCGGCTACACCTTC. Translated: CAWSDRGPLGYTF.

The chain carries TRBV9 and TRBJ2-1; TRBD2 agrees at 10 bases. The J segment lost 4 bases and the V segment lost 0 bases, leaving 7 bases of the junction unmatched. CDR1 and CDR2 from the germline V gene are SGDLS and YYNGEE. The CDR3 consists of 17 residues. CDR3 sequence reads: CASSVGVRTSGYNEQFF. DNA for the CDR3: TGTGCCAGCAGCGTAGGAGTCCGGACTAGCGGATACAATGAGCAGTTCTTC.

The chain is built from TRBV7-2 and TRBJ2-2, with a weak D call TRBD1 (6 bases). From germline, CDR1 is SGHTA and CDR2 FQGNSA. V lost 5 bases and J lost 1, with 11 bases in between. This CDR3 contains 15 residues. The CDR3 DNA is TGTGCCAGCAGCCCACAGGGACGGAACACCGGGGAGCTGTTTTTT. Its protein is CASSPQGRNTGELFF.

The chain recombines TRBV11-2 with TRBJ2-1; TRBD2 might be the D (5 bases). This CDR3 has 17 amino acids. Germline values: CDR1 SGHAT, CDR2 FQNNGV. V lost 5 bases and J lost 0, with 17 bases in between. The CDR3 spells CASSRGLSFSSYNEQFF. The CDR3 DNA sequence: TGTGCCAGCAGCCGTGGACTCTCCTTCAGCTCCTACAATGAGCAGTTCTTC.

This rearrangement joins TRBV28 to TRBJ1-2; D gene ambiguous. CDR1 MDHEN and CDR2 SYDVKM come from the germline V gene. The CDR3 extends over 16 amino acids. V dropped 6 bases and J dropped 7 bases, with 24 bases sitting between them. This CDR3 reads CASSPLSGNYYGGYTF. The CDR3 DNA reads TGTGCCAGCAGCCCCCTTTCGGGAAACTATTATGGTGGCTACACCTTC.

This sequence joins TRBV5-4 and TRBJ2-5, with 12 bases aligning to TRBD2. TRBJ2-7 explains the end of the DNA better; the J call may be wrong. CDR3 length equals 15 residues. Germline loops: CDR1 SGHNT, CDR2 YYREEE (reference sequence). The CDR3 reads CASSLGTSGIYEQYF. The CDR3, as DNA: TGTGCCAGCAGCTTGGGGACTAGCGGGATCTACGAGCAGTACTTC.

The chain joins TRBV4-1 to TRBJ2-7; possibly TRBD2 for D (5 bases). The V end lost 4 bases, the J end lost 4 bases, and 17 bases lay between the germline ends. Germline CDR1 reads MGHRA; CDR2 reads YSYEKL. The CDR3 spans 15 residues. The CDR3 spells CASSLSAEIGYEQYF. In DNA, the CDR3 is TGCGCCAGCAGCCTCTCAGCGGAGATCGGGTACGAGCAGTACTTC.

This clone appeared a single time. The V gene is TRBV5-1, the J gene TRBJ2-3; no definite D call. Trimming cost V 6 bases and J 1 base, with 9 bases left between them. This CDR3 contains 13 residues. CDR1 and CDR2 from the germline V gene are SGHRS and YFSETQ. The CDR3 DNA is TGCGCCAGCAACCAGTATGGCACAGATACGCAGTATTTT. Its translation is CASNQYGTDTQYF.

The V gene is TRBV12-5, the J gene TRBJ2-7; 10 nucleotides agree with TRBD2. CDR1 LGHNT and CDR2 FRNRAP come from the germline V gene. Losses at the gene ends were 2 bases for V and 0 bases for J; bases not matched to a gene: 4. The CDR3 has 16 residues. CDR3: CASGLRLAGHSYEQYF. CDR3 coding DNA: TGTGCTAGTGGTTTGAGACTAGCGGGTCACTCCTACGAGCAGTACTTC. The complete variable domain, with remaining parts taken from reference TRBV12-5 and TRBJ2-7, reads DARVTQTPRHKVTEMGQEVTMRCQPILGHNTVFWYRQTMMQGLELLAYFRNRAPLDDSGMPKDRFSAEMPDATLATLKIQPSEPRDSAVYFCASGLRLAGHSYEQYFGPGTRLTVT.

The V call is TRBV12-5, the J call TRBJ2-3; D ambiguous. This CDR3 spans 15 amino acids. CDR1 LGHNT and CDR2 FRNRAP come from the germline V gene. V shed 7 bases and J shed 0 bases, with 14 bases lying between them. The CDR3 region is CASAIGGPSTDTQYF. As DNA, the CDR3 is TGTGCTAGTGCTATAGGCGGACCCAGCACAGATACGCAGTATTTT.

J is TRBJ1-2 and V is TRBV27; 8 bases are shared with TRBD1. Per germline, CDR1 MNHEY and CDR2 SMNVEV (reference sequence). V lost 5 bases, J lost 7 bases, and 12 bases stayed unmatched. This CDR3 spans 15 amino acids. CDR3 residues: CASSPPPGQGSGYTF. In DNA form, the CDR3 reads TGTGCCAGCAGTCCGCCCCCTGGACAGGGAAGTGGCTACACCTTC.

This clone was seen only a few times. The chain is built from TRBV18 and TRBJ1-2; TRBD1 aligns across 9 bases. Germline V gene data show CDR1 as KGHSH and CDR2 as LQKENI. With 6 bases clipped from V and 4 bases from J, the junction kept 12 bases outside the gene matches. This CDR3 region has 16 residues. CDR3 in DNA: TGTGCCAGCTCTCCTGCTAGGACAGGGGCGGCCTATGGCTACACCTTC. The encoded protein is CASSPARTGAAYGYTF.

The CDR3 loop reads CASSPTSTTDTQYF. The CDR3 coding sequence is TGTGCCAGCTCACCGACTAGTACCACAGATACGCAGTATTTT. This chain links TRBV18 with TRBJ2-3, with D perhaps matching TRBD2 (6 bases). The germline V gene has CDR1 KGHSH and CDR2 LQKENI. V lost 3 bases to trimming and J lost 2 bases, with 9 bases between them. There are 14 residues in the CDR3.

This sequence joins TRBV28 and TRBJ2-1; 11 bases are shared with TRBD2. The V gene end was trimmed by 5 bases and the J gene end by 6 bases; junction bases not matched to a gene: 12. In germline, CDR1 is MDHEN, CDR2 SYDVKM. This CDR3 is built from 17 residues. CDR3 DNA sequence: TGTGCCAGCAGTCAGGGGGGGCTAGCGGGAGGCCTCAATGAGCAGTTCTTC. Its protein is CASSQGGLAGGLNEQFF.